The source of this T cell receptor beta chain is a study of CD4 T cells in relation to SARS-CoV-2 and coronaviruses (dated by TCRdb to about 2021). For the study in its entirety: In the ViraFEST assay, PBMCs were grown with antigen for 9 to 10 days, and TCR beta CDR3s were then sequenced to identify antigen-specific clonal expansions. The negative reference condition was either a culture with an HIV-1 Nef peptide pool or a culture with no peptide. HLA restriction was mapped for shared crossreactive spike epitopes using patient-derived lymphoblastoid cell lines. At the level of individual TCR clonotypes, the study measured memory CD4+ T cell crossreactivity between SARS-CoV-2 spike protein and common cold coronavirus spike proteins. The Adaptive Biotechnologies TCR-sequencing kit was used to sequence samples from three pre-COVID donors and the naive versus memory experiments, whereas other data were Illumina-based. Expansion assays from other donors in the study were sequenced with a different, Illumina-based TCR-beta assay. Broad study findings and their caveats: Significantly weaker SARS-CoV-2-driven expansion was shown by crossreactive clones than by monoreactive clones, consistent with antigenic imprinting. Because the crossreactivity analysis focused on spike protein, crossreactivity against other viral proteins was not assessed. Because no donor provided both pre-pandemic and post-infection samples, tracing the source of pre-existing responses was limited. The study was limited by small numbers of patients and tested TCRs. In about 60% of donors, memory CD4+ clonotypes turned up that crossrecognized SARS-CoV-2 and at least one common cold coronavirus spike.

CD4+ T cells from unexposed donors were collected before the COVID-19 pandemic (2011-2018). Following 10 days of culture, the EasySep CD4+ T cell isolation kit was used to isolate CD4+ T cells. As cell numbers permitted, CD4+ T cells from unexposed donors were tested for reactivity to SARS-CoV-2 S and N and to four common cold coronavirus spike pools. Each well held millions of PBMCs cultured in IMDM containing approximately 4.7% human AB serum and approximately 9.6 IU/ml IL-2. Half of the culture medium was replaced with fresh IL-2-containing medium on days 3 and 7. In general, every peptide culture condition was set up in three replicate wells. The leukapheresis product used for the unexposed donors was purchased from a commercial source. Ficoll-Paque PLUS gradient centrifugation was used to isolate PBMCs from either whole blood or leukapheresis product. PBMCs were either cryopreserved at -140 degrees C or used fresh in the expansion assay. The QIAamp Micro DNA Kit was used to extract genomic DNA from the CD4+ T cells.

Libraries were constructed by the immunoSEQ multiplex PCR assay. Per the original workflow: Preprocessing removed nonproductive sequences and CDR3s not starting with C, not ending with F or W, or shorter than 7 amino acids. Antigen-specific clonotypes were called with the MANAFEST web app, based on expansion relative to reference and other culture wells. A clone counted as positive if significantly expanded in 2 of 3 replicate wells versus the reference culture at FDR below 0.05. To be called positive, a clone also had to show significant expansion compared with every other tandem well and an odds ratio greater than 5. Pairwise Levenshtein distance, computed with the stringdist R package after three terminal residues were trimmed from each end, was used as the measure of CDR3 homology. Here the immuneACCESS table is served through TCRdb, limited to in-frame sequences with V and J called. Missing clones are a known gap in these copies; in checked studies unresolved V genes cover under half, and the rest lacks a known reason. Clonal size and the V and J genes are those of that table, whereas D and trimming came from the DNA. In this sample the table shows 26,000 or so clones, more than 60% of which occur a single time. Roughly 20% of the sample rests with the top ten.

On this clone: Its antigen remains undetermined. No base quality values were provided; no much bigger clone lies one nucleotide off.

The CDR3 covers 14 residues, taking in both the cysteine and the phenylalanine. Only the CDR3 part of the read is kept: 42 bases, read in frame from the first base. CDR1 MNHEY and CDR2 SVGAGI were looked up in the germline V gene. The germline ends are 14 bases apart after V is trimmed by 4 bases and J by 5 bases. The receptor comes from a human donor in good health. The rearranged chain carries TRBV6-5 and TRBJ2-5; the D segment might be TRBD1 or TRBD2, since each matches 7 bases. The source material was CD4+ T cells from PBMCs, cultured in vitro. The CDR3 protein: CASSSIQGGETQYF. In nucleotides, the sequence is TGTGCCAGCAGTTCGATCCAGGGGGGGGAGACCCAGTACTTC.